Each of the 9 T cell receptor beta chains below was sequenced from the same sample in a study of CXCR3-negative and CXCR3-positive naive CD8 T cells. With UMI labels, 5' RACE was used to prepare the TRB cDNA libraries. No DNA is given; TCRdb re-called the 5' RACE reads and lists each CDR3 protein once. This sample's table reports approximately 83,000 distinct CDR3 sequences. Sequencing was carried out using naive CXCR3- CD8+ T cells from blood. As for subset: CD45RO-CCR7+CD27+CD95- naive CD8+ T cells lacking CXCR3 (TNR3-). Receptors originate from a human donor in good health. Some clones in this sample may be carry-over from other donors' samples.

The chain employs TRBV3-1 and TRBJ2-3; TCRdb's assignment of TRBD1 cannot be checked, as there is no DNA. Per germline, CDR1 LGHDT and CDR2 YNNKEL (reference sequence). This CDR3 is 14 amino acids long. The chain's CDR3 is CASSQGDHTDTQYF.

The chain links TRBV28 to TRBJ2-5; absent DNA, TCRdb's TRBD1 call cannot be checked. The CDR3 length is 17 residues. The germline gives CDR1 MDHEN, CDR2 SYDVKM. The CDR3: CASSSPLGQGGRETQYF.

The gene calls are TRBV5-1 and TRBJ2-1; no DNA is available, so the TRBD1 call from TCRdb remains unchecked. The CDR3 runs 16 residues. Per germline, CDR1 SGHRS and CDR2 YFSETQ. CDR3 loop: CASSLGSGGAYNEQFF.

This rearrangement joins TRBV12-3 or TRBV12-4 to TRBJ2-1. The CDR3 length is 16 residues. The CDR3 spells CASSLFRRGSYNEQFF.

The gene calls are TRBV21-1 and TRBJ2-2. TRBV21-1 is flagged as a pseudogene. The CDR3 runs to 13 residues. CDR3 loop: CANLNTGYGELFF.

The rearrangement links TRBV20-1 to TRBJ2-7; the TCRdb D gene call, TRBD2, has no DNA to confirm it. The CDR3 runs to 17 residues. From germline, CDR1 is DFQATT and CDR2 SNEGSKA (reference sequence). The CDR3 sequence: CSARDYRSSGRSYEQYF.

This chain's CDR3 is CASSLGSGESYEQYF. The genes are TRBV11-2 and TRBJ2-7. CDR1 SGHAT and CDR2 FQNNGV come from the germline V gene. The CDR3 contains 15 residues.

V is TRBV29-1 and J is TRBJ2-3; the TCRdb call, TRBD2, lacks DNA for checking. Per the germline V gene, CDR1 is SQVTM and CDR2 is ANQGSEA. The length of the CDR3 is 17 residues. This CDR3 is CSVEDWGGLAVTDTQYF.

CDR3 sequence: CASSDLAGTRYNEQFF. V gene TRBV2 combines with J gene TRBJ2-1; TCRdb returns TRBD2, unconfirmable since there is no DNA. The CDR3 is 16 amino acids. Germline V gene sequence: CDR1 SNHLY, CDR2 FYNNEI.